This TCR beta chain was found in a study of CD8+ T cells in alopecia areata. Study information: Disease severity was quantified as SALT score of affected scalp area.

Germline CDR1 is SGDLS and CDR2 is YYNGEE. The trim removed 4 bases at V and 6 bases at J, leaving 7 bases unmatched. CDR3 length: 15 residues. The treatment denotes: oral pan-JAK inhibitor, 5-10 mg twice daily. Extraction and reverse transcription of RNA yielded cDNA as the sequencing template. Clones were read by immunoSEQ multiplex PCR, and TCRdb kept only the in-frame ones, dropping some. The sample records approximately 150,000 clones, roughly 63% being singletons. This receptor was obtained from a human donor with alopecia areata. This chain joins TRBV9 and TRBJ1-6, with 7 positions matching TRBD1. The sequences come from CD4+ T cells sorted from blood, collected between weeks 55 and 70, from a patient treated with tofacitinib. The DNA for the CDR3 is TGTGCCAGCAGCAACCTACAGGGGAGTAATTCACCCCTCCACTTT. Its protein is CASSNLQGSNSPLHF.